Listed below are T cell receptor beta chains from one sample, sequenced in a study of T cell responses to AZD1222 COVID-19 vaccine. Some clones are missing from TCRdb's copy, which holds only in-frame ones; the method was immunoSEQ multiplex PCR. The sample has tens of thousands of clones; 85% to 90% are singletons. Specimen: peripheral blood, collected on day 0 of AZD1222 vaccination. These receptors were collected from an adult in good health. The CDR3 runs from the conserved cysteine through the conserved F or W. A D gene is named only where the DNA matches it firmly. Clone size is stated in some rows and not others, as once, few, many or a class when expanded.

V gene,clone size,D gene,J gene,CDR3 DNA,CDR3 protein
TRBV7-9,NA,NA,TRBJ1-4,TGTGCCAGCAGCTTAGACCCCCCGGACATGGAAAAACTGTTTTTT,CASSLDPPDMEKLFF
TRBV27,NA,NA,TRBJ1-5,TGTGCCAGCAGTCCCACCAATCAGCCCCAGCATTTT,CASSPTNQPQHF
TRBV2,once,TRBD1,TRBJ1-6,TGTGCCAGCAGTGAATGGGACAGTGGTGATTCACCCCTCCACTTT,CASSEWDSGDSPLHF
TRBV7-9,NA,NA,TRBJ1-2,TGTGCCAGCAGCTTTAGGGAGGTTGGTGGCTACACCTTC,CASSFREVGGYTF
TRBV14,NA,NA,TRBJ2-1,TGTGCCAGCAGCCAGATTGGACCCGGATGGGAGCAGTTCTTC,CASSQIGPGWEQFF
TRBV30,NA,TRBD1,TRBJ1-3,TGTGCCTGGAGCCGGGGCGTATGGGACAGGGGGCCTGGAAACACCATATATTTT,CAWSRGVWDRGPGNTIYF
TRBV7-8,NA,NA,TRBJ1-1,TGTGCCAGCAGCTTTGGGGGGGGCCGCTCTGAAGCTTTCTTT,CASSFGGGRSEAFF
TRBV6-6,NA,NA,TRBJ1-2,TGTGCCAGCAGTTCCAATCAGGGTGTTGACTATGGCTACACCTTC,CASSSNQGVDYGYTF
TRBV28,NA,TRBD1,TRBJ2-5,TGTGCCAGCAGACAAACCGGGACAGCAGATAAAGAGACCCAGTACTTC,CASRQTGTADKETQYF
TRBV3-1/TRBV3-2,NA,TRBD1,TRBJ1-4,TGTGCCAGCAGCCGCGGGACAGGGCATCAGGCTAATGAAAAACTGTTTTTT,CASSRGTGHQANEKLFF
TRBV2,once,NA,TRBJ2-1,TGTGCCAGCCAGGGGCGGATCTACAATGAGCAGTTCTTC,CASQGRIYNEQFF
TRBV3-1/TRBV3-2,once,NA,TRBJ2-1,TGTGCCAGCAGCCAAGAGATTAGTTCGCTGAACAATGAGCAGTTCTTC,CASSQEISSLNNEQFF
TRBV11-3,NA,NA,TRBJ2-3,TGTGCCAGCAGCTTCCCTAGCGACACAGATACGCAGTATTTT,CASSFPSDTDTQYF
TRBV27,few,TRBD1,TRBJ2-7,TGTGCCAGCAGCCCCCTGGACAGGCCCAACTCCTACGAGCAGTACTTC,CASSPLDRPNSYEQYF
TRBV28,NA,NA,TRBJ1-1,TGTGCAGTTCTTAGAGAAATGAACACTGAAGCTTTCTTT,CAVLREMNTEAFF
TRBV7-2,NA,NA,TRBJ2-5,TGTGCCAGCAGCGCGGGACAGTCCGAGACCCAGTACTTC,CASSAGQSETQYF
TRBV3-1/TRBV3-2,NA,NA,TRBJ1-1,TGTGCCAGCCGATCCTTGTCATTGACAACTGAAGCTTTCTTT,CASRSLSLTTEAFF
TRBV5-4,NA,NA,TRBJ2-3,TGTGCCAGCAGCTCCCGAGTAGCGACTACAGATACGCAGTATTTT,CASSSRVATTDTQYF
TRBV27,NA,NA,TRBJ2-7,TGTGCCAGCAGTGATCGATTTGACAGGCGCGCTTCCTACGAGCAGTACTTC,CASSDRFDRRASYEQYF
TRBV27,few,NA,TRBJ2-1,TGTGCCAGCAGTTTAACCCTTGGACCGTACTACAATGAGCAGTTCTTC,CASSLTLGPYYNEQFF
TRBV5-4,NA,TRBD2,TRBJ2-1,TGTGCCAGCAGCCCGGACCGACTAGCGGGTCCTGAGCAGTTCTTC,CASSPDRLAGPEQFF
TRBV6-1,NA,NA,TRBJ2-2,TGTGCCAGCAGTGACGGGGATACGAACACCGGGGAGCTGTTTTTT,CASSDGDTNTGELFF
TRBV3-1/TRBV3-2,NA,TRBD2,TRBJ2-7,TGTGCCAGCAGCCAAGATCTTGGTTGGACTAGAGGGTACGAGCAGTACTTC,CASSQDLGWTRGYEQYF
TRBV5-1,NA,NA,TRBJ1-1,TGCGCCAGCAGCAGGGACTTCTTGGAAGCTTTCTTT,CASSRDFLEAFF
TRBV5-5,NA,TRBD2,TRBJ2-7,TGTGCCAGCAGCGACATGACGGGAGGGTCGTGGGAGCAGTACTTC,CASSDMTGGSWEQYF
TRBV6-1,NA,TRBD1,TRBJ1-6,TGTGCCAGCAGTGTTCTCTGGACAGGGGGGAATTCACCCCTCCACTTT,CASSVLWTGGNSPLHF
TRBV25-1,NA,NA,TRBJ1-5,TGTGCCAGCAGTGACCGGACAGGCAATCAGCCCCAGCATTTT,CASSDRTGNQPQHF
TRBV7-9,NA,NA,TRBJ2-1,TGTGCCAGCAGCCCCCGGGGGTTGTACAATGAGCAGTTCTTC,CASSPRGLYNEQFF
TRBV7-8,NA,TRBD2,TRBJ2-7,TGTGCCAGCACCCCTGCTGGGACTAGGTCCTACGAGCAGTACTTC,CASTPAGTRSYEQYF
TRBV3-1/TRBV3-2,NA,NA,TRBJ2-2,TGTGCCAGCAGCACGGACACGAGACCCGGGGAGCTGTTTTTT,CASSTDTRPGELFF
TRBV5-1,NA,NA,TRBJ2-2,TGCGCCAGCAGCGTCGGGTACACCGGGGAGCTGTTTTTT,CASSVGYTGELFF
TRBV29-1,NA,TRBD1,TRBJ1-2,TGCAGCGTTTCCGGGACAGGGTTGTATGGCTACACCTTC,CSVSGTGLYGYTF
TRBV7-6,NA,NA,TRBJ2-7,TGTGCCAGCAGCCACGAGCAGTACTTC,CASSHEQYF
TRBV7-6,NA,NA,TRBJ2-5,TGTGCCAGCAGCTTAGGGCACACCGGAGGGTTCCAAGAGACCCAGTACTTC,CASSLGHTGGFQETQYF
TRBV7-6,once,TRBD2,TRBJ2-1,TGTGCCAGCAGCTTAACGAGACTAGCGGAGCAGTTCTTC,CASSLTRLAEQFF
TRBV28,NA,TRBD1,TRBJ1-4,TGTGCCAGCATCACGGGACAGGGAGGAGAAAAACTGTTTTTT,CASITGQGGEKLFF
TRBV9,NA,NA,TRBJ2-3,TGTGCCAGCAGCGTTTCACCGTCAGATACGCAGTATTTT,CASSVSPSDTQYF
TRBV19,NA,NA,TRBJ1-1,TGTGCCAGTAGTATAAGCCCCGCGAACACTGAAGCTTTCTTT,CASSISPANTEAFF
TRBV29-1,NA,NA,TRBJ2-4,TGCAGCGTGGCAGGGATCTGGGGGACGAGCGCCAAAAACATTCAGTACTTC,CSVAGIWGTSAKNIQYF
TRBV28,NA,NA,TRBJ2-7,TGTGCCAGCTCGGAAGCCTACGAGCAGTACTTC,CASSEAYEQYF
TRBV19,NA,NA,TRBJ2-2,TGTGCCAGTAGTATAAGCCAACGGATCACCGGGGAGCTGTTTTTT,CASSISQRITGELFF
TRBV4-1,NA,TRBD2,TRBJ2-7,TGCGCCAGCAGCCAATACTGGTTAGCGGGAACCTACGAGCAGTACTTC,CASSQYWLAGTYEQYF
TRBV19,NA,NA,TRBJ1-3,TGTGCCAGTACCGACAGTCCCCCTGTGGCCATATATTTT,CASTDSPPVAIYF
TRBV6-5,NA,TRBD1,TRBJ2-7,TGTGCCAGCAGCCGACGACAGGGCGGCGAGCAGTACTTC,CASSRRQGGEQYF
TRBV4-1,NA,NA,TRBJ1-2,TGCGCCAGCAGCCAAGGGTTTCCAGGGAACTATGGCTACACCTTC,CASSQGFPGNYGYTF
TRBV20-1,NA,NA,TRBJ1-5,TGCAGTGCTAGTCCGAATCAGCCCCAGCATTTT,CSASPNQPQHF
TRBV19,NA,NA,TRBJ2-7,TGTGCCAGTAGTCCTTATGGAGGATCCTACGAGCAGTACTTC,CASSPYGGSYEQYF